This TCR beta chain came from a study of T cell changes during pregnancy in multiple sclerosis. Assay: immunoSEQ multiplex PCR; the TCRdb copy retains only in-frame clones and omits some. There are 36,000 or so clones in the sample; 88% occur only once, and just over 0.55% lies in the top ten. V was pared by 0 bases and J by 4 bases, with 5 bases of the junction left unmatched. The length of the CDR3 is 16 residues. CDR1 MGHRA and CDR2 YSYEKL come from the germline V gene. This sequence was found in a female donor with multiple sclerosis, enrolled in a pregnancy study. Source: CD4+ T cells from peripheral blood mononuclear cells, taken in the first trimester of pregnancy. This sequence joins TRBV4-1 and TRBJ2-1, with TRBD2 matching over 8 bases. CDR3: CASSQESLAGYNEQFF. The CDR3 coding sequence is TGCGCCAGCAGCCAAGAGTCGCTAGCGGGTTACAATGAGCAGTTCTTC.